This T cell receptor (beta chain) appears in the sequencing data of a study of blood T cells in healthy people across ages. Study background: In model experiments, template switching was able to capture about one barcoded beta molecule for every two T cells that were present.

Trimming pared 6 bases from V and 1 base from J, leaving 13 bases between. The length of the CDR3 is 14 residues. Combining a sample-barcoded 5' primer with a J-beta primer mix, a second PCR ran for roughly 7 to 12 cycles. TCRdb fed the 5' RACE reads into MiXCR, producing one record per CDR3 protein. The data contain some 900,000 distinct CDR3 sequences, roughly 48% of them singletons. Overall study findings and caveats: Across the age range, TCR beta diversity per million T cells fell in a roughly linear way.

The sample providers were healthy Caucasian people from Russia, aged about 6 to 90. This clonotype appeared a few times. Its antigen is currently unknown. This sequence originates from a man aged 25 to 45 in good health. Sequenced input: blood. This chain uses TRBV12-3 or TRBV12-4 with TRBJ2-7; tentative D call: TRBD2 (7 bases). CDR3 nucleotides: TGTGCCAGCAGCTGGGCGGGGGCGTCCTACGAGCAGTACTTC. Translating gives CASSWAGASYEQYF.